Listed below are T cell receptor beta chains from one sample, sequenced in a study of T cells in Graves' hyperthyroidism and ophthalmopathy. TCRdb analysed the multiplex PCR reads with MiXCR anew, one entry per CDR3 protein. The profile shows 300,000 to 450,000 distinct CDR3 sequences, around 14% of them singletons. Sequences were obtained from blood. The source of these receptors is a woman between 25 and 40 years old with Graves' hyperthyroidism. Each CDR3 is given with its conserved first and last residue. D genes are given only for firm matches. The size field is filled for only some rows; it gives once, few, many or a size class.

d_call j_call v_call clone_size cdr3_nt cdr3_aa
- TRBJ2-7 TRBV14 - TGTGCCAGCAGCCAAAGTAGCGGACGCTCCTACGAGCAGTACTTC CASSQSSGRSYEQYF
- TRBJ2-5 TRBV18 many TGTGCCAGCTCACCAGGTAGCCGGGAGACCCAGTACTTC CASSPGSRETQYF
TRBD2 TRBJ2-1 TRBV4-1 few TGCGCCAGCAGCCAAGATCTCGGGGGGTCGGGACAGTTCTTC CASSQDLGGSGQFF
- TRBJ2-2 TRBV11-2 - TGTGCCAGCAGCCCCAGACAGGGAATAGACACCGGGGGGCTGTTTTTT CASSPRQGIDTGGLFF
- TRBJ2-1 TRBV9 - TGTGCCAGCAGCGCGGAGATAAACTGGCCTGAGCAGTTCTTC CASSAEINWPEQFF
- TRBJ2-1 TRBV6-5 - TGTGCCAGCAGTCACTTAGCTGATTACAATGAGCAGTTCTTC CASSHLADYNEQFF
- TRBJ2-1 TRBV29-1 many TGCAGCGTTGAAGATCTTATATTAAATGAGCAGTTCTTC CSVEDLILNEQFF
TRBD1 TRBJ2-7 TRBV19 - TGTGCCAGTAGGACCGGACAGGGGGTGGCCGAGCAGTACTTC CASRTGQGVAEQYF
- TRBJ1-1 TRBV7-8 many TGTGCCAGCAGCCCGATAGACATCCACACTGAAGCTTTCTTT CASSPIDIHTEAFF
- TRBJ1-2 TRBV10-3 few TGTGCCATCAGCACAGGGACTAAGGATGGCTACACCTTC CAISTGTKDGYTF
- TRBJ2-1 TRBV29-1 - TGCAGCGCGGAGACCTCGTGGGGCGATGAGCAGTTCTTC CSAETSWGDEQFF
TRBD2 TRBJ2-1 TRBV28 - TGTGCCAGCAACACGGGGGGTTATGAGCAGTTCTTC CASNTGGYEQFF
- TRBJ2-7 TRBV28 many TGTGCCAGCACCTCGGTCAGTCGTACCTACGAGCAGTACTTC CASTSVSRTYEQYF
- TRBJ2-2 TRBV6-1 - TGTGCCAGCAGGGCCGGGGTGGGGGAGCTGTTTTTT CASRAGVGELFF
TRBD2 TRBJ2-3 TRBV27 - TGTGCCAGCAGTTTACGTAGCGCGGGAGGACTCCGAGATACGCAGTATTTT CASSLRSAGGLRDTQYF
TRBD1 TRBJ2-2 TRBV5-1 many TGCGCCAGCAGCTTAGATACTTCGGGACAGTCGAACACCGGGGAGCTGTTTTTT CASSLDTSGQSNTGELFF
- TRBJ2-1 TRBV5-1 few TGCGCCAGCAGCGGGGGGACGAGGGCTAATGAGCAGTTCTTC CASSGGTRANEQFF
- TRBJ1-6 TRBV28 many TGTGCCAGCAGTTTATACCAGAGTTCACCCCTCCACTTT CASSLYQSSPLHF
TRBD1 TRBJ2-5 TRBV29-1 - TGCAGCGTTGGACAGGGGGGCTCTAGAGGTCGGGGGACCCAGTACTTC CSVGQGGSRGRGTQYF
TRBD1 TRBJ1-6 TRBV6-1 few TGTGCCAGCAGTTCCCCGACAGGGACGACCTATAATTCACCCCTCCACTTT CASSSPTGTTYNSPLHF
- TRBJ2-7 TRBV29-1 few TGCAGCGTTCAGGGGGGGGACAGGACTCCCTACGAGCAGTACTTC CSVQGGDRTPYEQYF
TRBD2 TRBJ2-1 TRBV7-9 many TGTGCCAGCAGCACAAGCGGGGGCTACAATGAGCAGTTCTTC CASSTSGGYNEQFF
- TRBJ1-2 TRBV5-6 - TGTGCCAGCAGCTCCGGCGGCTCGTTCTATGGCTACACCTTC CASSSGGSFYGYTF
- TRBJ2-5 TRBV29-1 - TGCAGCGTTGAGGAGGGTCAAGAGACCCAGTACTTC CSVEEGQETQYF
- TRBJ2-4 TRBV11-2 - TGTGCCAGCAGCCGGGGGGCGGGAGCCAAAAACATTCAGTACTTC CASSRGAGAKNIQYF
- TRBJ2-7 TRBV28 many TGTGCCAGCAGACGACTAACCGAGCAGTACTTC CASRRLTEQYF
- TRBJ2-1 TRBV20-1 few TGCAGTGCTAGGAAAGACCGGGACTACAATGAGCAGTTCTTC CSARKDRDYNEQFF
TRBD1 TRBJ2-1 TRBV7-3 many TGTGCCAGCAGCTTAACAGGACAGGGGGCTAATGAGCAGTTCTTC CASSLTGQGANEQFF
TRBD2 TRBJ2-7 TRBV6-1 - TGTGCCAGCAGCTATGGGACTAGCGGGAATATCTACGAGCAGTACTTC CASSYGTSGNIYEQYF
- TRBJ1-1 TRBV12-3/TRBV12-4 many TGTGCCAGCAGTTTGTCGGAGCTTGAAGCTTTCTTT CASSLSELEAFF
TRBD2 TRBJ2-7 TRBV2 many TGTGCCAGCAACGGGGGGACTAACTATGTAGAGCAGTACTTC CASNGGTNYVEQYF
TRBD2 TRBJ2-3 TRBV12-3/TRBV12-4 many TGTGCCAGCAGATATAGCGGGAGCACAGATACGCAGTATTTT CASRYSGSTDTQYF
- TRBJ1-2 TRBV5-6 - TGTGCCAGCAGCTTGAATAGGGTAGGATTCAGCTACACCTTC CASSLNRVGFSYTF
- TRBJ2-5 TRBV5-1 - TGCGCCAGCAGCTGGGGGCGAGGGCGGCAAGAGACCCAGTACTTC CASSWGRGRQETQYF
TRBD2 TRBJ2-3 TRBV5-8 few TGTGCCAGCAGCTATGGACTAGGTGATACGCAGTATTTT CASSYGLGDTQYF
- TRBJ1-1 TRBV7-9 many TGTGCCAGCAGTCGGAACCCCTGGGACCGATCGCTTGACACTGAAGCTTTCTTT CASSRNPWDRSLDTEAFF
- TRBJ1-4 TRBV3-1 - TGTGCCAGCAGCCCCACTAGGGTGGGGAATGAAAAACTGTTTTTT CASSPTRVGNEKLFF
- TRBJ1-2 TRBV28 many TGTGCCAGCAGTTTGACGCCAGGGGCTGGCTACACCTTC CASSLTPGAGYTF
TRBD2 TRBJ2-3 TRBV4-1 few TGCGCCAGCAGCCAAGACGTAGGGGTAGCGGGAGATACGCAGTATTTT CASSQDVGVAGDTQYF
- TRBJ2-1 TRBV24-1 many TGTGCCACCAGTGGAGGCTACAATGAGCAGTTCTTC CATSGGYNEQFF
TRBD2 TRBJ2-7 TRBV24-1 - TGTGCCACCTCGAGCGGGAGGGCCAGGAATGAGCAGTACTTC CATSSGRARNEQYF
TRBD2 TRBJ2-2 TRBV2 many TGTGCCAGCAGTGCAGCGGGAGCGAATACCGGGGAGCTGTTTTTT CASSAAGANTGELFF
TRBD2 TRBJ2-1 TRBV10-3 - TGTGCCACCGGGACTAGCGGGAGCGGGGTTTTTGAGCAGTTCTTC CATGTSGSGVFEQFF
TRBD2 TRBJ2-3 TRBV11-2 once TGTGCCAGCAGCATCGGACTAGCGACTAGCACAGATACGCAGTATTTT CASSIGLATSTDTQYF
- TRBJ2-7 TRBV28 - TGTGCCAGCAGTTTTTCGGACAAGGGCTACGAGCAGTACTTC CASSFSDKGYEQYF
TRBD2 TRBJ2-5 TRBV5-1 - TGCGCCAGCAGCTTGTTAGAGCGGGATAACCAAGAGACCCAGTACTTC CASSLLERDNQETQYF
TRBD2 TRBJ2-1 TRBV28 many TGTGCCAGCACTAGCGGGAGTTCGAATGAGCAGTTCTTC CASTSGSSNEQFF
- TRBJ1-2 TRBV2 many TGTGCCAGCAGCCGGACAGTTGACAACTATGGCTACACCTTC CASSRTVDNYGYTF
- TRBJ1-6 TRBV10-3 - TGTGCCATCAGTGACCCAGAGGGTGCTATAGTGTCACCCCTCCACTTT CAISDPEGAIVSPLHF
TRBD2 TRBJ2-1 TRBV12-3/TRBV12-4 few TGTGCCAGCAGTTTAGGAGGGCGGGAGGACCCTTACAATGAGCAGTTCTTC CASSLGGREDPYNEQFF
TRBD2 TRBJ2-7 TRBV25-1 few TGTGCCAGCAGGTCTAGCGGGGGGGGGGACTACGAGCAGTACTTC CASRSSGGGDYEQYF
- TRBJ2-1 TRBV3-1 many TGTGCCAGCAGCCGCCGTTTGGAGGATGAGCAGTTCTTC CASSRRLEDEQFF
- TRBJ2-2 TRBV29-1 - TGCAGCGTTGAAGTCCCGAACACCGGGGAGCTGTTTTTT CSVEVPNTGELFF
TRBD2 TRBJ2-7 TRBV9 few TGTGCCAGCAGCACCGGACTAGCGGGAGCCTACGAGCAGTACTTC CASSTGLAGAYEQYF
- TRBJ2-7 TRBV28 many TGTGCCAGCAGTTTAGCTAGCGTCCCCTACGAGCAGTACTTC CASSLASVPYEQYF